This T cell receptor (beta chain) derives from a study of blood T cell repertoires in COVID-19. Study as a whole: The samples span acute and convalescent COVID-19 from the United States, Italy and Spain. In each case, the material was cDNA or gDNA derived from T cells, B-cell-depleted T cells, or PBMCs.

Authors' data handling: Amplification of reference gene primers was used by the study to estimate nucleated cell counts. Sequencing was performed with immunoSEQ multiplex PCR; in TCRdb, only in-frame clones are kept and a portion is missing. Clone size and V and J calls were adopted from that table, with D and trimming inferred from the DNA. The table lists around 59,000 clones, under 80% of them singletons. The germline V gene has CDR1 SGHTA and CDR2 FQGNSA. The CDR3 sequence is 14 residues long. The V gene lost 5 bases and the J gene lost 4 bases, with 15 bases spanning the gap. V gene TRBV7-2 combines with J gene TRBJ2-7, with D possibly TRBD1 on 6 matching bases. The origin of this receptor is a human donor in a cohort sampled during active COVID-19. Sequencing was performed on peripheral blood. As DNA, the CDR3 is TGTGCCAGCAGCCACGGAACAGGGTCGTACGAGCAGTACTTC. Protein: CASSHGTGSYEQYF.